This T cell receptor (beta chain) emerged from a study of read filtering for tumor transcriptome and immune sequencing. The overall study: After DNase treatment, RNA was made into whole-transcriptome libraries. Study-wide results and limits: Without single-read clonotypes, shared clonotype proportions correlated more between IR-seq and RNA-seq. Roughly 80% of IR-seq clonotypes had one read, totaling around 3.5% of reads; RNA-seq: 74.6% and 44.6%.

Sampling of bone marrow took place during active disease in every patient. This clonotype has ten or more counts. Its antigen is not known. The library was built from 400 to 500 ng RNA with molecular barcoded adaptors for alpha/delta and beta/gamma chains. TCRdb reprocessed the reads with MiXCR, giving one entry per CDR3 protein. This table has over 50,000 distinct CDR3 sequences, around 18% appearing once. Germline V gene lookup returns CDR1 ENHRY and CDR2 SYGVKD. There are 13 residues in the CDR3. The germline V and J ends were trimmed by 2 bases and 7 bases, with 12 bases remaining between them. The TCR originated in a donor aged 40 or older with multiple myeloma. This chain joins TRBV10-3 and TRBJ2-7; no definite D call. The sample taken for sequencing was a population of CD138-negative cells sorted from bone marrow. The chain's CDR3 is CAISESTDGEQYF. The CDR3 DNA sequence: TGTGCCATCAGTGAGAGCACAGATGGTGAGCAGTACTTC.